This TCR beta chain is drawn from a study of CD4 T cell repertoires and nickel (dated by TCRdb to about 2020). To note about this clonotype: Its antigen remains unidentified. Base quality data are lacking; no much larger clone is found one base away.

The germline V gene (reference sequence) specifies PRHDT as CDR1 and FYEKMQ as CDR2. Measured from the cysteine to the phenylalanine, the CDR3 is 15 residues long. The only DNA kept is the CDR3, 45 bases in frame from the first base. V trim: 7 bases; J trim: 7 bases; unmatched bases: 9. Receptors were amplified or captured by RT-PCR. Sequencing used an Illumina MiSeq. TCRdb passed the public sequencing reads through fastp at Q25 and MiXCR, retaining productive beta sequences. Every CDR3 protein is listed once, alongside the most common genes and DNA of its rows. The table for this sample lists 410 or so distinct CDR3 sequences; around three fifths of them were counted only once. The ten largest clones represent 21% of the sample.

The sequence was obtained from a human donor in a nickel allergy study, with or without nickel allergy (not recorded which). It is not recorded whether this sample comes from one donor or several. Recombination joined TRBV13 with TRBJ1-6, and 8 junction bases match TRBD1. Sequenced: CD4+ T cells from blood, not recorded whether cultured. The CDR3: CASMPQGAGNSPLHF. The sequenced DNA: TGTGCCAGCATGCCCCAGGGGGCAGGGAATTCACCCCTCCACTTT. Extended through the reference TRBV13 and TRBJ1-6 proteins, this CDR3 yields the full variable domain: AAGVIQSPRHLIKEKRETATLKCYPIPRHDTVYWYQQGPGQDPQFLISFYEKMQSDKGSIPDRFSAQQFSDYHSELNMSSLELGDSALYFCASMPQGAGNSPLHFGNGTRLTVT.